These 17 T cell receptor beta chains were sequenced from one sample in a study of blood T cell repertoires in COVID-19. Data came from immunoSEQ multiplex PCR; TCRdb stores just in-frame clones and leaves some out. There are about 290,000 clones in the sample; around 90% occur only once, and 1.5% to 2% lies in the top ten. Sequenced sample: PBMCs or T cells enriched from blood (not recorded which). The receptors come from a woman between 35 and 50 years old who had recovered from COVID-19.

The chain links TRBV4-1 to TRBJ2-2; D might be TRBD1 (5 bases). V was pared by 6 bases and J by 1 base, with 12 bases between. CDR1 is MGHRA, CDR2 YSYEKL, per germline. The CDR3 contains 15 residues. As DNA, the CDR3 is TGCGCCAGCAGAACAGGAAACAGGAACACCGGGGAGCTGTTTTTT. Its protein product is CASRTGNRNTGELFF.

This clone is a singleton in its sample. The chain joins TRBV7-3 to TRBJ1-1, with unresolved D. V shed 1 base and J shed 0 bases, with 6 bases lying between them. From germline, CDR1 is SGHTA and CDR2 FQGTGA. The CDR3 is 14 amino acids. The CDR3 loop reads CASSLMSVNTEAFF. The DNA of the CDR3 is TGTGCCAGCAGCTTAATGTCAGTGAACACTGAAGCTTTCTTT.

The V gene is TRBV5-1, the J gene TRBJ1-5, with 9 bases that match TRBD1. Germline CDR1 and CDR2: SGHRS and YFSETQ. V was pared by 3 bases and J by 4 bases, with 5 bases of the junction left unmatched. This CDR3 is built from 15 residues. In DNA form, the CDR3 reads TGCGCCAGCAGCTCCGGGACAGGGCGAAATCAGCCCCAGCATTTT. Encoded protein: CASSSGTGRNQPQHF.

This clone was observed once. The CDR3, as DNA: TGTGCCAGCAGCTTCCCCCTAGGGTCCGGGACAGGGGGCCTGAATAAAGCAGATGGCTACACCTTC. Its translation is CASSFPLGSGTGGLNKADGYTF. The chain uses TRBV7-8 and TRBJ1-2; 12 bases are a match to TRBD1. The CDR3 contains 22 residues. With 3 bases clipped from V and 6 bases from J, the junction kept 26 bases outside the gene matches. The germline V gene encodes CDR1 SGHVS and CDR2 FQNEAQ.

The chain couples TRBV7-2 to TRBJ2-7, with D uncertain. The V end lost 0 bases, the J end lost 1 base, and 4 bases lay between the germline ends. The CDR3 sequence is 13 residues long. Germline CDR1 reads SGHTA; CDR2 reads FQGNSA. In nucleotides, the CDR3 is TGTGCCAGCAGCTTAGCTCGGTCCTACGAGCAGTACTTC. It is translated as CASSLARSYEQYF.

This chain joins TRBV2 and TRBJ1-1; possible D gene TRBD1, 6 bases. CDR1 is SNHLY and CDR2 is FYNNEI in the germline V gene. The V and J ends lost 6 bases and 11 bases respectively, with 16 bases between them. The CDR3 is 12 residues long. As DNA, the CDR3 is TGTGCCAGCAGCTGGGACACACCACGGGCTTTCTTT. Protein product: CASSWDTPRAFF.

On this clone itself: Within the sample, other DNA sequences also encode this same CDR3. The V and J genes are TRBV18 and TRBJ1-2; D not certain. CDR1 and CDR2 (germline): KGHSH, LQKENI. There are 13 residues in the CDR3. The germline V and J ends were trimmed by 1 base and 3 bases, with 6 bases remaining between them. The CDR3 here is CASSPQGDYGYTF. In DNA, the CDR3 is TGTGCCAGCTCACCACAAGGAGACTATGGCTACACCTTC. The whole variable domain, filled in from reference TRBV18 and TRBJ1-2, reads NAGVMQNPRHLVRRRGQEARLRCSPMKGHSHVYWYRQLPEEGLKFMVYLQKENIIDESGMPKERFSAEFPKEGPSILRIQQVVRGDSAAYFCASSPQGDYGYTFGSGTRLTVV.

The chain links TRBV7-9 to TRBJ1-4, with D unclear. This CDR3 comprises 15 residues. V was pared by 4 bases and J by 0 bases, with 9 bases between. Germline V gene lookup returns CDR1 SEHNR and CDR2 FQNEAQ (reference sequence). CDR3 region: CASSSGLATNEKLFF. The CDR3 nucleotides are TGTGCCAGCAGCTCCGGACTTGCAACTAATGAAAAACTGTTTTTT.

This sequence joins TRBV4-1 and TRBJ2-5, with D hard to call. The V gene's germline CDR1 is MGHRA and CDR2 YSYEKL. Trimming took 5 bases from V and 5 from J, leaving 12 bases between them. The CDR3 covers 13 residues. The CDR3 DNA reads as TGCGCCAGCAGCTTGGCCCCTCAGGAGACCCAGTACTTC. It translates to CASSLAPQETQYF.

Here the CDR3 reads CASSPKTGGGTDTQYF. The DNA of the CDR3 is TGTGCCAGCAGCCCGAAGACAGGGGGAGGCACAGATACGCAGTATTTT. The chain combines TRBV11-2 with TRBJ2-3; 9 nucleotides agree with TRBD1. The ends lost 5 bases at V and 1 base at J; junction bases unmatched: 7. Looked up from germline, CDR1 is SGHAT and CDR2 is FQNNGV. This CDR3 is built from 16 residues.

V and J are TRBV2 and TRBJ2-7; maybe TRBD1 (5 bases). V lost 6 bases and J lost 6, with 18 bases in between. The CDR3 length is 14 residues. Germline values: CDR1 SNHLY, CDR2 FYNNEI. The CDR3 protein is CASRDATDPIEQYF. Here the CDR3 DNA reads TGTGCCAGCAGAGACGCGACAGACCCTATCGAGCAGTACTTC. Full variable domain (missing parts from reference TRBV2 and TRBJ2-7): EPEVTQTPSHQVTQMGQEVILRCVPISNHLYFYWYRQILGQKVEFLVSFYNNEISEKSEIFDDQFSVERPDGSNFTLKIRSTKLEDSAMYFCASRDATDPIEQYFGPGTRLTVT.

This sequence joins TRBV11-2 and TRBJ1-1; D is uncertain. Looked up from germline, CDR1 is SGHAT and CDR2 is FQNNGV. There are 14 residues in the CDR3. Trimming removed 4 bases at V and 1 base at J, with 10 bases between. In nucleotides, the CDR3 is TGTGCCAGCAGCTACTCGAGGGCGAACACTGAAGCTTTCTTT. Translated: CASSYSRANTEAFF.

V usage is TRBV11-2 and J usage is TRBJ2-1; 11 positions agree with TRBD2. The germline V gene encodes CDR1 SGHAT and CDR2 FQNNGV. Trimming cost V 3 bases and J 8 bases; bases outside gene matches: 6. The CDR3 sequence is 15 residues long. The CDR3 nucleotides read TGTGCCAGCAGCTTTCTAGCGGGAGGAAAGGATGAGCAGTTCTTC. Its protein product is CASSFLAGGKDEQFF.

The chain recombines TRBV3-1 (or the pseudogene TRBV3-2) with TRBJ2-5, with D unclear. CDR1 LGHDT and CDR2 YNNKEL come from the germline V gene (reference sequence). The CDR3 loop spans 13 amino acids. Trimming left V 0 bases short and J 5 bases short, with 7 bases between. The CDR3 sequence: CASSQDRSETQYF. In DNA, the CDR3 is TGTGCCAGCAGCCAAGACAGGTCGGAGACCCAGTACTTC.

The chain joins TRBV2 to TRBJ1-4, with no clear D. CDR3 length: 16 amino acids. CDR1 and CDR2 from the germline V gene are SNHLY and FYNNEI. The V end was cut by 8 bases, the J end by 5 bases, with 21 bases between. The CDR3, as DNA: TGTGCCAGCGGCCCGGGTGACTCCCGCTTAAATGAAAAACTGTTTTTT. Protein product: CASGPGDSRLNEKLFF.

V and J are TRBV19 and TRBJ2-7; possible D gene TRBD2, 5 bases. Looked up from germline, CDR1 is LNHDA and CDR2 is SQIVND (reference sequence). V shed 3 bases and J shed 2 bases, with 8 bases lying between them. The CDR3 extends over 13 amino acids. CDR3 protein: CASSIGLTYEQYF. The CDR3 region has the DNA TGTGCCAGTAGTATCGGACTCACCTACGAGCAGTACTTC.

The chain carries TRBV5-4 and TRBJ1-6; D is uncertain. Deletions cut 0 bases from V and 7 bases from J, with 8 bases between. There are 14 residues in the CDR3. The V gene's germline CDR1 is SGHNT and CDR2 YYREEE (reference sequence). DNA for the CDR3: TGTGCCAGCAGCTTGGCCAGCGCAAATTCACCCCTCCACTTT. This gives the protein CASSLASANSPLHF. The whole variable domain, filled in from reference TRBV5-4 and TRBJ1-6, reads ETGVTQSPTHLIKTRGQQVTLRCSSQSGHNTVSWYQQALGQGPQFIFQYYREEENGRGNFPPRFSGLQFPNYSSELNVNALELDDSALYLCASSLASANSPLHFGNGTRLTVT.